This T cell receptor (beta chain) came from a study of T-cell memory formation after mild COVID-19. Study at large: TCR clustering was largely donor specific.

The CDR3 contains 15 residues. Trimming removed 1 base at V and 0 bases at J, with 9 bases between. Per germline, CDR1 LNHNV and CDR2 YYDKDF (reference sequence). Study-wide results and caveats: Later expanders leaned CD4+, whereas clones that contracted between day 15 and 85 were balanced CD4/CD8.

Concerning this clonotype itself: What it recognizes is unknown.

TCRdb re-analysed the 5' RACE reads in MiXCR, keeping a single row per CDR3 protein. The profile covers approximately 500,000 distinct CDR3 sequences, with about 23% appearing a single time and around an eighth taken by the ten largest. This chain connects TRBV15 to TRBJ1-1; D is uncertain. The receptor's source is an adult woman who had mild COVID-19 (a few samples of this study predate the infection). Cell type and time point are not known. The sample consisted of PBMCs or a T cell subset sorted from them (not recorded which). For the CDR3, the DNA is TGTGCCACCAGCAGAGGCCCGGGGATGAACACTGAAGCTTTCTTT. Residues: CATSRGPGMNTEAFF.